This T cell receptor (beta chain) was captured by sequencing in a study of vaccination effects on CD4 cells after COVID-19. Overall study context: Post-vaccine samples followed the second dose by a median of 72 days.

Sequencing was preceded by expansion of antigen-specific CD4+ T cells with viral peptide pools in the ViraFEST assay. At the end of over 8 days of culture, CD4+ T cells were isolated. Participants completed two doses of the BNT162b2 or mRNA-1273 vaccine. Cultures received IL-2 medium that replaced half the medium on days 3 and 7. Note on this clone: Its antigen is undetermined.

Study-wide findings and caveats: Clones induced by infection and by vaccine showed marked clonal contraction late after vaccination.

Assay used: immunoSEQ multiplex PCR; TCRdb lists only in-frame clones, some missing. The table records roughly 20,000 clones, more than 65% of them present only once. Germline values: CDR1 SGHRS, CDR2 YFSETQ. This CDR3 spans 14 amino acids. Losses at the gene ends were 4 bases for V and 9 bases for J; bases not matched to a gene: 10. The source was CD4+ T cells from PBMCs cultured with HCoV-NL63 spike peptides, collected after COVID-19 vaccination. The clonotype originates from a human donor who received a COVID-19 vaccine. The chain uses TRBV5-1 and TRBJ2-1; 7 bases match TRBD2. CDR3 bases: TGCGCCAGCAGCCCTAATGGGGGGGGGTTTGAGCAGTTCTTC. It translates to CASSPNGGGFEQFF.